This T cell receptor (beta chain) was documented in a study of blood T cell repertoires in COVID-19. Authors' data handling: Estimated nucleated cell counts came from reference gene primer amplification. Method: immunoSEQ multiplex PCR; TCRdb's copy keeps in-frame clones and lacks some. V, J and clone size were drawn from that table, and D and trimming were deduced from the DNA. The sample includes around 100,000 clones, roughly 90% seen only once; the top ten take 5% to 7%. The CDR3 is 15 amino acids. Per the germline V gene, CDR1 is SGDLS and CDR2 is YYNGEE. V shed 0 bases and J 4 bases; nucleotides not matched to a gene: 4.

The chain links TRBV9 to TRBJ2-1, with TRBD2 matching over 7 bases. The sequence came from a man between 65 and 85 years old with acute or convalescent COVID-19. The specimen sequenced was peripheral blood. The CDR3 sequence: CASSVGGGNYNEQFF. In DNA form, the CDR3 reads TGTGCCAGCAGCGTAGGGGGAGGGAATTACAATGAGCAGTTCTTC. Drawing the rest from reference TRBV9 and TRBJ2-1, the complete variable domain is DSGVTQTPKHLITATGQRVTLRCSPRSGDLSVYWYQQSLDQGLQFLIQYYNGEERAKGNILERFSAQQFPDLHSELNLSSLELGDSALYFCASSVGGGNYNEQFFGPGTRLTVL.